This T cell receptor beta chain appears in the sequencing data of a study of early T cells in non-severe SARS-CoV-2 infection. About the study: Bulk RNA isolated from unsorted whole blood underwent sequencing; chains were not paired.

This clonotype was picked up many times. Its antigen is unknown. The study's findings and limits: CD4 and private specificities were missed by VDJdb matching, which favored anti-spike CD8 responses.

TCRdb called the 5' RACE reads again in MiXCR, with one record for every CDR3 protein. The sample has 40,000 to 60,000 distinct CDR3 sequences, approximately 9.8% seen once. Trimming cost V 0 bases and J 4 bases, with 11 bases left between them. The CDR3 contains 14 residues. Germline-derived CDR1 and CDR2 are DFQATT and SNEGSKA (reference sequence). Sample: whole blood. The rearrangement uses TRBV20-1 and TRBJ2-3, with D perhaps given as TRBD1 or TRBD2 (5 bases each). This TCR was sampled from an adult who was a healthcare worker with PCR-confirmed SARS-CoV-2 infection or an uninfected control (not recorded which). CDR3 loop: CSARDPWGPDTQYF. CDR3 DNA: TGCAGTGCTAGAGATCCGTGGGGACCAGATACGCAGTATTTT.